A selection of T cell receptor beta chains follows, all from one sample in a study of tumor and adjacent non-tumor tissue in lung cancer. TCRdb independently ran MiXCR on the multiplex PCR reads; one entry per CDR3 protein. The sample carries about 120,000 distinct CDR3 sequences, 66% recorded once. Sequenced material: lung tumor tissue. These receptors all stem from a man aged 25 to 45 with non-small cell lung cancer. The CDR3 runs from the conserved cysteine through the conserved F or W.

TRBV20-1 CSAGLTDNEQFF
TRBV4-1 CASSFPRLVRSYNEQFF
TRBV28 CASGRAAGTRSYTF
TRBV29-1 CSIASGFVGTQYF
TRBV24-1 CASRPGTGLQETHYF
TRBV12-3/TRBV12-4 CVSSTSGGDNREQYF
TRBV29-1 CSVDVGGSHNEQFF
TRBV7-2 CASSYGRGPSTDTQYF
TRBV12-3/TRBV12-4 CASSVRGDSTDTQYF
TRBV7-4 CASSLARGRWDTEAFF